Sequencing of this T cell receptor beta chain was carried out in a study of blood T cell repertoires in COVID-19. Background on the study: COVID-19 samples from acute and convalescent phases originated in the United States, Italy and Spain. T cells, B-cell-depleted T cells, or PBMCs provided the cDNA or gDNA that served as material.

Authors' methods: Reference gene primer amplification gave estimated nucleated cell counts. Method: immunoSEQ multiplex PCR; TCRdb's copy keeps in-frame clones and lacks some. D and trimming were read from the DNA, whereas the V and J calls and clone size are those reported in that table. Of 310,000 or so clones in the sample, about nine tenths are singletons; the top ten hold roughly 9.9%. Seattle's enrolled individuals joined amid active infection and were then monitored longitudinally. The ends lost 5 bases at V and 0 bases at J; junction bases unmatched: 4. The CDR3 has 15 residues. Germline V gene data show CDR1 as SGHTA and CDR2 as FQGTGA.

Sequencing used peripheral blood. This rearrangement joins TRBV7-3 to TRBJ2-3, with TRBD2 matching over 8 bases. The receptor's source is a man aged 30 to 39 with COVID-19, enrolled during active disease. Here the CDR3 reads CASSPRGGSTDTQYF. In DNA, the CDR3 is TGTGCCAGCAGCCCTCGGGGGGGAAGCACAGATACGCAGTATTTT. Full variable domain (remainder filled in from reference TRBV7-3 and TRBJ2-3): GAGVSQTPSNKVTEKGKYVELRCDPISGHTALYWYRQSLGQGPEFLIYFQGTGAADDSGLPNDRFFAVRPEGSVSTLKIQRTERGDSAVYLCASSPRGGSTDTQYFGPGTRLTVL.